This T cell receptor (beta chain) was sequenced for a study of blood T cell repertoires in COVID-19. Study-level background: Samples came from the United States, Italy and Spain, spanning acute and convalescent COVID-19. The cDNA or gDNA used as material had been derived from T cells, B-cell-depleted T cells, or PBMCs.

As originally analysed: From reference gene primer amplification, estimates of nucleated cell counts were derived. Method: immunoSEQ multiplex PCR; TCRdb's copy keeps in-frame clones and lacks some. The V and J calls and the clone size are those of that table, but D and trimming were determined from the DNA. The data contain tens of thousands of clones, about 70% of them singletons. CDR3 size: 12 residues. Per germline, CDR1 MDHEN and CDR2 SYDVKM. This clone was observed a few times. One junction end disagrees with the germline gene, perhaps due to a read error. The origin of this receptor is an elderly woman with active or convalescent COVID-19. This chain joins TRBV28 and TRBJ1-4; the D gene is possibly TRBD1 (5 bases). Sequenced: peripheral blood. CDR3 loop: CASSPNSHRWHF. CDR3 bases: TGTGCCAGCAGCCCAAACTCGCACAGGTGGCATTTT. The variable domain in full, with the rest retrieved from reference TRBV28 and TRBJ1-4, is DVKVTQSSRYLVKRTGEKVFLECVQDMDHENMFWYRQDPGLGLRLIYFSYDVKMKEKGDIPEGYSVSREKKERFSLILESASTNQTSMYLCASSPNSHRWHFGSGTQLSVL.